In this sample, the clone carrying this TCR beta chain turned up once. The assay was immunoSEQ multiplex PCR, and TCRdb's table has in-frame clones only and misses some. The data contain 250,000 or so clones, about 80% of them seen just once; the ten biggest clones take up roughly 3.6%. This record comes from a study of blood T cell repertoires in COVID-19. The study recruited people aged about 18 to 95 years across approximately 24 US areas. V dropped 4 bases and J dropped 3 bases, with 17 bases sitting between them. CDR1 and CDR2 (germline): SGHTA, FQGNSA. CDR3 length: 16 amino acids. Source material: PBMCs or T cells enriched from blood (not recorded which). This clonotype originated in a man in his fifties or sixties who had recovered from COVID-19. V and J are TRBV7-2 and TRBJ2-3; D is perhaps TRBD2 (6 bases). The CDR3 here is CASSSGLVGLTDTQYF. In DNA, the CDR3 is TGTGCCAGCAGCTCGGGACTGGTCGGGCTGACAGATACGCAGTATTTT.